Detailed here is one TCR beta chain. What it recognizes is unknown. This entry is derived from a study of vaccination effects on CD4 cells after COVID-19. ViraFEST assay sequencing came after antigen-specific CD4+ T cells were expanded with viral peptide pools. Culturing for about 10 days preceded CD4+ T cell isolation. Vaccinated participants had no history of SARS-CoV-2 infection and tested negative for nucleocapsid antibodies. Notes on the study in general: At late timepoints after vaccination, vaccine- and infection-induced clones shrank markedly.

Germline loops: CDR1 SGHAT, CDR2 FQNNGV. This CDR3 region has 14 residues. V dropped 5 bases and J dropped 1 base, with 11 bases sitting between them. Method: immunoSEQ multiplex PCR; TCRdb's copy keeps in-frame clones and lacks some. The sample has tens of thousands of clones; roughly 70% are singletons. The TCR sequence derives from a human donor who received a COVID-19 vaccine. Sequencing was performed on CD4+ T cells from PBMCs cultured with SARS-CoV-2 spike peptides, taken before COVID-19 vaccination. The rearrangement links TRBV11-2 to TRBJ2-5; no clear D. CDR3 region: CASSQGWGQETQYF. The CDR3 bases are TGTGCCAGCAGCCAAGGTTGGGGCCAAGAGACCCAGTACTTC.